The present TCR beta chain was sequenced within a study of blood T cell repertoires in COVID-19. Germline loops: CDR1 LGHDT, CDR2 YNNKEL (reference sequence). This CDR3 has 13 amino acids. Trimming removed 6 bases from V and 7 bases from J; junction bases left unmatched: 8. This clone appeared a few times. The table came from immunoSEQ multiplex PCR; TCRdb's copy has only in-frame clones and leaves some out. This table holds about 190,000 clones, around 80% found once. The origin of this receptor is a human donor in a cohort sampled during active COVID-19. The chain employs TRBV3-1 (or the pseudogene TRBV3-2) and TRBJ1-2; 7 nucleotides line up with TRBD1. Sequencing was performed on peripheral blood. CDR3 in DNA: TGTGCCAGCAGGCAGGAGGGGGCTACTGGCTACACCTTC. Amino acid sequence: CASRQEGATGYTF.